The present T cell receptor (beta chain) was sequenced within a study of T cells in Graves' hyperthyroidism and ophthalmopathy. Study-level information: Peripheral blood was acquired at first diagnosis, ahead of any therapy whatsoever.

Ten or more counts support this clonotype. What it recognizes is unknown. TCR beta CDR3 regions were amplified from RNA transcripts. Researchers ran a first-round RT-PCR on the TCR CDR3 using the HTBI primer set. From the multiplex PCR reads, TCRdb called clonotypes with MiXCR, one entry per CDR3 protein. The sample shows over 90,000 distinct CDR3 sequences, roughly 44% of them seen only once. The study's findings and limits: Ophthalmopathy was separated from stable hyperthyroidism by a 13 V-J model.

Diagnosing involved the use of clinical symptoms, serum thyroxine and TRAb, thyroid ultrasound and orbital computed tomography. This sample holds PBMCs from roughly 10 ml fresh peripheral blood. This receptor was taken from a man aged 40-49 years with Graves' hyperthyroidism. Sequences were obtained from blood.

This CDR3 is CASSKGTGTSGNTIYF. The DNA for the CDR3 is TGTGCCAGTAGTAAAGGCACAGGGACCTCTGGAAACACCATATATTTT. The chain carries TRBV19 and TRBJ1-3; the D gene is possibly TRBD1 (6 bases). V was trimmed by 4 bases and J by 0 bases, leaving 13 bases between them. The CDR3 is 16 residues long. Germline CDR1 LNHDA, CDR2 SQIVND (reference sequence).